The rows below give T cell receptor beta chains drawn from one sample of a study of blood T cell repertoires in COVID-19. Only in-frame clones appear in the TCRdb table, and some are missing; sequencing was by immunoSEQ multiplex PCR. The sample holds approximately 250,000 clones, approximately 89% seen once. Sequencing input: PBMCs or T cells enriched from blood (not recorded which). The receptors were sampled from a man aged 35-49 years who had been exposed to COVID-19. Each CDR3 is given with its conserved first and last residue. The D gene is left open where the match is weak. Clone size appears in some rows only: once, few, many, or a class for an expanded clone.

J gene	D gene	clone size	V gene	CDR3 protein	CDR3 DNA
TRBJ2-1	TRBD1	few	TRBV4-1	CASSPGPGQGVGEQFF	TGCGCCAGCAGCCCAGGCCCGGGACAGGGGGTCGGTGAGCAGTTCTTC
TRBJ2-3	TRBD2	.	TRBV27	CASSLGLARTDTQYF	TGTGCCAGCAGTCTGGGACTAGCGCGCACAGATACGCAGTATTTT
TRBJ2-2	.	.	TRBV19	CASSWRPNTGELFF	TGTGCCAGTAGTTGGAGACCGAACACCGGGGAGCTGTTTTTT
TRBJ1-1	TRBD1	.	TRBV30	CAWSARPGQLNTEAFF	TGTGCCTGGAGTGCCCGACCGGGACAGTTGAACACTGAAGCTTTCTTT
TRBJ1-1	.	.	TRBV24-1	CATAASQRGSNTEAFF	TGTGCCACCGCTGCAAGTCAGAGGGGGTCAAACACTGAAGCTTTCTTT
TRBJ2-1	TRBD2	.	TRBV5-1	CASTRYSPPGTSGSYNEQFF	TGCGCCAGCACCCGCTATTCCCCCCCAGGGACTAGCGGCTCCTACAATGAGCAGTTCTTC
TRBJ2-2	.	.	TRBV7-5	CVRVQAPRGGELFF	TGTGTCAGGGTGCAGGCTCCGCGAGGGGGGGAGCTGTTTTTT
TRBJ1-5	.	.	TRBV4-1	CASSQGTGNQPQHF	TGCGCCAGCAGCCAAGGGACAGGCAATCAGCCCCAGCATTTT
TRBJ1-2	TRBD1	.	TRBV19	CASSLPGQSFNGYTF	TGTGCCAGTAGTCTTCCGGGACAGTCCTTCAATGGCTACACCTTC
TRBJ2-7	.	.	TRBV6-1	CASSEDWAGLLYEQYF	TGTGCCAGCAGTGAGGATTGGGCGGGCCTTCTCTACGAGCAGTACTTC
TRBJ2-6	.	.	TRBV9	CASSTRTGWITGANVLTF	TGTGCCAGCAGCACCCGAACAGGGTGGATAACTGGGGCCAACGTCCTGACTTTC
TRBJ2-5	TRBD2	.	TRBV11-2	CASRTGLAGFEETQYF	TGTGCCAGCAGAACGGGACTAGCGGGATTCGAAGAGACCCAGTACTTC
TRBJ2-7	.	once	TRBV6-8	CASSYSGGPCYEQYF	TGTGCCAGCAGTTACTCAGGGGGACCATGCTACGAGCAGTACTTC
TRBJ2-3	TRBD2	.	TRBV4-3	CASSQDRGLAGFPTDTQYF	TGCGCCAGCAGCCAAGATCGGGGGCTAGCGGGCTTCCCCACAGATACGCAGTATTTT
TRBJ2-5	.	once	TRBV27	CASGPRGQPQETQYF	TGTGCCAGCGGACCCCGCGGACAGCCACAAGAGACCCAGTACTTC
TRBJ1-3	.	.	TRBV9	CASSVAPGWGDSGNTIYF	TGTGCCAGCAGCGTAGCTCCAGGTTGGGGGGATTCGGGAAACACCATATATTTT
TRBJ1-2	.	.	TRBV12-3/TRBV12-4	CASTVYGYTF	TGTGCCAGCACTGTCTATGGCTACACCTTC
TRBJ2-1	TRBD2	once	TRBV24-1	CATSESLTSGTHNEQFF	TGTGCCACCAGTGAATCCCTCACTAGCGGGACCCACAATGAGCAGTTCTTC
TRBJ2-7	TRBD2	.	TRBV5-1	CASREGTSVEQYF	TGCGCCAGCAGGGAGGGGACTAGCGTCGAGCAGTACTTC
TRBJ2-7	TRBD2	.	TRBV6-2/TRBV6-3	CASSLAGGPYEQYF	TGTGCCAGCAGTCTAGCGGGAGGGCCCTACGAGCAGTACTTC
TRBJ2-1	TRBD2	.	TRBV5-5	CASSLDLPLANSYNEQFF	TGTGCCAGCAGCTTGGATCTCCCACTAGCGAACTCCTACAATGAGCAGTTCTTC
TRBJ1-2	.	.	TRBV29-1	CSVEAGPVSNTF	TGCAGCGTTGAGGCGGGCCCGGTATCTAATACCTTC
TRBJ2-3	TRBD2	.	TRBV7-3	CASSLSGRADTQYF	TGTGCCAGCAGCTTAAGCGGGAGGGCAGATACGCAGTATTTT
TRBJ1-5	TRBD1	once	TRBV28	CASSLGGRGQVNQPQHF	TGTGCCAGCAGTTTAGGGGGTAGGGGGCAGGTAAATCAGCCCCAGCATTTT
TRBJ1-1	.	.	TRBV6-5	CASRTKGQNTEAFF	TGTGCCAGCAGGACCAAGGGACAGAACACTGAAGCTTTCTTT
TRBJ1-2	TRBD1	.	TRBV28	CASRLGQGNGYTF	TGTGCCAGCAGACTGGGACAGGGGAATGGCTACACCTTC
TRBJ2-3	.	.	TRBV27	CASAARRGRTDTQYF	TGTGCCAGCGCCGCTCGGAGGGGTAGGACAGATACGCAGTATTTT
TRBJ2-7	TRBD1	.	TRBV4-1	CASSQGDRDYEQYF	TGCGCCAGCAGCCAAGGGGACAGGGACTACGAGCAGTACTTC
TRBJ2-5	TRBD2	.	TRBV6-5	CASQAGEETQYF	TGTGCCAGTCAAGCGGGAGAAGAGACCCAGTACTTC